This T cell receptor (beta chain) was documented in a study of T cell responses to AZD1222 COVID-19 vaccine. Clones were sequenced by immunoSEQ multiplex PCR, and TCRdb holds only the in-frame ones, with some missing. This repertoire shows some 140,000 clones, about 80% found once; its top ten account for 4.1%. Regarding the study as a whole: The CD4 TCRs associated with vaccination extended across spike and predominated at 160-218 and 743-854. Variant regions that are unmutated are reportedly the target of nearly half of spike-specific TCRs. Spike-specific TCR breadth and depth grew following two AZD1222 doses.

The CDR3 extends over 13 amino acids. V gave up 2 bases and J gave up 2 bases, with 6 bases separating them. Germline V gene lookup returns CDR1 MNHNY and CDR2 SVGAGI (reference sequence). To note about this clone: The antigen remains unidentified.

The receptor's source is an adult in good health. The sequencing used peripheral blood, collected on day 0 of AZD1222 vaccination. The chain combines TRBV6-6 with TRBJ2-5, with no clear D. CDR3 sequence (DNA): TGTGCCAGCAGTTACGAGGAGCAAGAGACCCAGTACTTC. This translates into CASSYEEQETQYF.